The present TCR beta chain was sequenced within a study of spatial heterogeneity in lung cancer (dated by TCRdb to the late 2010s). Context from the whole study: Donors were around 71 patients with early-stage, untreated non-small cell lung cancer from the lung TRACERx cohort. Follow-up PBMC samples were sequenced whenever available, and the median time to follow-up was 2 to 3 years after resection. More beta-chain than alpha-chain transcripts were consistently detected, likely reflecting higher beta-chain transcript abundance. In the raw uncorrected reads, each unique combination of TCR and UMI appeared more than ten times on average. TCR alpha and beta repertoires were quantitatively compared across multiple tumor regions, matched nontumor lung and blood in non-small cell lung cancer. Nonsynonymous mutation counts, determined by whole-exome sequencing of tumor tissue, were related to features of the TCR repertoire. At surgery, both alpha and beta chains were TCR-sequenced in 200 to 250 tumor regions, about 64 matched nontumor lung samples and 56 PBMC samples.

Libraries came from 5' RACE. Sequencing took place on a NextSeq 500. To allow correction of PCR and sequencing errors, the TCR library protocol tagged every TCR cDNA molecule with a unique molecular identifier. The authors' analysis ran thus. Decombinator tools were used for TCR identification, UMI-based error correction and CDR3 extraction. Expanded TCRs were defined as those above a frequency of 2 per 1,000, corresponding to the top 1% of the tumor frequency distribution. Each repertoire was subsampled 100 times to 5,000 TCRs, after which Renyi diversity was computed with the R vegan package. CDR3 similarity networks were built from amino acid triplet string-kernel similarity, connecting CDR3s with pairwise similarity above 0.82. TCRdb cleaned the public reads at Q25 with fastp, built clones with MiXCR and kept in-frame beta chains. Duplicate CDR3 protein sequences are folded into a single record with the most common DNA and genes. What appears here as the V and J calls and clone size reflects TCRdb's work, not the paper's. The sample table lists 95,000 to 130,000 distinct CDR3 sequences, about 12% of them with a count of one. Roughly 17% of the sample comes from the top ten.

This clonotype turned up a few times. Its antigen has not been determined. No clone much larger than this one lies a single base away; base qualities are absent. Overall results and qualifications from the work: Only about 15 patients were included in comparisons of baseline and follow-up blood repertoires. Additional single-cell paired TCR alpha and beta sequencing was considered necessary to confirm, at a functional level, the hypothesis that regional TCRs recognize regional mutations. Ubiquitous expanded tumor TCRs showed up in blood more often at tumor resection than at routine follow-up.

CDR1 and CDR2 were assigned from the germline V gene (reference sequence) as DFQATT and SNEGSKA. Measured from the cysteine to the phenylalanine, the CDR3 is 14 residues long. Of the read, only the CDR3 DNA is kept; its 42 bases are in frame from base 1. V lost 3 bases and J lost 7 bases, and the count of bases not matched to a germline gene is 6. The time point label for this specimen denotes: blood at routine non-recurrence follow-up after resection. Whole RNA extracted from tumor and nontumor lung tissue, or from cryopreserved PBMC samples, was used for TCR sequencing without cell sorting. Patients were selected for TCR sequencing only if sufficient RNA was available from at least two tumor regions.

This receptor chain uses TRBV20-1 and TRBJ1-6, and 7 bases in between align with TRBD1. This clonotype was obtained from a male donor with early-stage non-small cell lung cancer. The source material was PBMCs, sampled at follow-up. The nucleotide sequence is TGCAGTGCTAGTGGGGGACAGCGCAATTCACCCCTCCACTTT. Translation gives CSASGGQRNSPLHF.